The clone carrying this T cell receptor (beta chain) came up many times. Its specificity is unknown. Germline V gene lookup returns CDR1 SGDLS and CDR2 YYNGEE. The CDR3 sequence is 15 residues long. V trimming: 2 bases; J trimming: 2 bases; junction bases outside the gene matches: 2. Time point described: newly diagnosed GD, antithyroid drugs for less than 3 months. RNA from PBMCs was the source of the TCR library. The data were taken from a study of regulatory T cells in long-lasting Graves disease. Broader study findings: Persistent patients had more shared public clonotypes (roughly 2,700) than new patients (roughly 900). Accuracy was possibly reduced by small sample size.

Building the TCR beta libraries relied on iRepertoire HTBI primers, and CDR3 regions underwent Arm-PCR. MiXCR, run by TCRdb on the multiplex PCR reads, gives a single entry per CDR3 protein. The repertoire includes 350,000 to 500,000 distinct CDR3 sequences, around 15% of them detected once, and 20% to 25% sits in the top ten. These data also formed part of another study, on T cells in Graves' hyperthyroidism and ophthalmopathy. Per that study: Blood also carried most thyroid clonotypes expanded above 0.001.

V and J are TRBV9 and TRBJ2-1, with TRBD2 identical over 9 bases. This TCR derives from a woman aged 18-35 years with Graves disease. The input for sequencing was peripheral blood mononuclear cells (PBMCs), taken at new diagnosis, from a patient treated with antithyroid drugs. The DNA of the CDR3 is TGTGCCAGCAGCGTGGGCGGGAGGGCCTACAATGAGCAGTTCTTC. Translating gives CASSVGGRAYNEQFF.